The next 5 T cell receptor beta chains were all read from a single sample in a study of stem cell transplantation in POMP-related autoinflammatory disease. The assay was immunoSEQ multiplex PCR, and TCRdb's table has in-frame clones only and misses some. The repertoire holds about 26,000 clones, with 75% to 90% as singletons. Sequenced material: CD4+ T cells from PBMCs, taken before stem cell transplantation. The receptors stem from a human donor with POMP-related autoinflammation and immune dysregulation (PRAID).

The chain combines TRBV12-5 with TRBJ2-5, with 7 bases identical to TRBD2. Per the germline V gene, CDR1 is LGHNT and CDR2 is FRNRAP. Losses at the gene ends were 7 bases for V and 5 bases for J; bases not matched to a gene: 10. The CDR3 loop spans 14 amino acids. CDR3 protein: CASVLGLLGETQYF. Written as DNA, the CDR3 is TGTGCTAGTGTCCTGGGACTACTTGGCGAGACCCAGTACTTC.

The chain has TRBV6-5 and TRBJ1-1; 7 nucleotides line up with TRBD1. This CDR3 contains 14 residues. Germline values: CDR1 MNHEY, CDR2 SVGAGI. V trimming: 6 bases; J trimming: 3 bases; junction bases outside the gene matches: 7. The CDR3 nucleotides are TGTGCCAGCAGGTCAGAAACAGGGGACACTGAAGCTTTCTTT. Translation: CASRSETGDTEAFF.

This clone was detected once. In nucleotides, the CDR3 is TGCGCCAGCAGCTTGACTAGCGGGGTCCAAGAGACCCAGTACTTC. Translation gives CASSLTSGVQETQYF. The rearrangement links TRBV5-1 to TRBJ2-5; 10 positions match TRBD2. After removal of 1 base from V and 1 base from J, the junction contained 1 base not matched to a gene. Germline CDR1 is SGHRS and CDR2 is YFSETQ. This CDR3 is 15 amino acids long.

The chain is built from TRBV28 and TRBJ2-3; D gene unclear. Trimming left V 4 bases short and J 2 bases short, with 13 bases between. The CDR3 length is 15 residues. From germline, CDR1 is MDHEN and CDR2 SYDVKM. CDR3 region: CASSYRPRNTDTQYF. CDR3 nucleotides: TGTGCCAGCAGTTACCGGCCGAGAAACACAGATACGCAGTATTTT.

J is TRBJ2-1 and V is TRBV12-5, with D unclear. From germline, CDR1 is LGHNT and CDR2 FRNRAP. This CDR3 is 12 amino acids long. Trimming left V 3 bases short and J 6 bases short, with 6 bases between. Written as DNA, the CDR3 is TGTGCTAGTGGTTTATACCGCAATGAGCAGTTCTTC. Translating it yields CASGLYRNEQFF.